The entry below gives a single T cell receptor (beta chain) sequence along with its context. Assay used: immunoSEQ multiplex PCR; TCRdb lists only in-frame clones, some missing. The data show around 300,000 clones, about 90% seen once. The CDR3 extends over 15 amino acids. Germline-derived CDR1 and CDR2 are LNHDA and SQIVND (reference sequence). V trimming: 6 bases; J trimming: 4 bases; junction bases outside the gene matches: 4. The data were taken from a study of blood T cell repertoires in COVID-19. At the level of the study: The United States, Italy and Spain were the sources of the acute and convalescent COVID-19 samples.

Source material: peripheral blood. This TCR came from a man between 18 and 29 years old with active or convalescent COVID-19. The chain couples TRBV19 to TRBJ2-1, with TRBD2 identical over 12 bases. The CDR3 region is CASRDGLAGYNEQFF. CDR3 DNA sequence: TGTGCCAGTAGAGATGGACTAGCGGGGTACAATGAGCAGTTCTTC.